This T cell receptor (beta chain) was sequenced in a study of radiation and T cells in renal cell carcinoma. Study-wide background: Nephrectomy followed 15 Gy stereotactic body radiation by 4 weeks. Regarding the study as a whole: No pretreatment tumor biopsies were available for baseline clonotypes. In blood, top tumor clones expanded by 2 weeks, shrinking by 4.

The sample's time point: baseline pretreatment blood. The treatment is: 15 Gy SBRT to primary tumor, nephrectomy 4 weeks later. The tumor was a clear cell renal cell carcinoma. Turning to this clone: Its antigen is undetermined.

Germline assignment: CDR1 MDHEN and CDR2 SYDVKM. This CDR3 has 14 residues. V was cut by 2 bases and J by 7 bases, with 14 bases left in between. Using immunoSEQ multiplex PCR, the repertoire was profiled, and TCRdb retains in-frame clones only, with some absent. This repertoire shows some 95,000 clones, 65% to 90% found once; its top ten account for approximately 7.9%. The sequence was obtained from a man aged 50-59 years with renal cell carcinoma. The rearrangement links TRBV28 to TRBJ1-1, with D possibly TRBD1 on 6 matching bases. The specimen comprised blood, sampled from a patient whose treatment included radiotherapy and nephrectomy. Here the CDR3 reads CASSLQGTDLEAFF. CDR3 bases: TGTGCCAGCAGTTTACAGGGGACCGACCTTGAAGCTTTCTTT.